Listed here is a single TCR beta chain. Only in-frame clones appear in the TCRdb table, and some are missing; sequencing was by immunoSEQ multiplex PCR. The sample includes almost 300,000 clones, 85% to 90% of them seen just once. CDR3 length: 15 amino acids. The V end was cut by 0 bases, the J end by 1 base, with 10 bases between. The germline CDR1 and CDR2 sequences are MNHEY and SVGAGI. This sample is drawn from a study of blood T cell repertoires in COVID-19. The specimen was peripheral blood. This receptor was taken from a man aged 65-85 years with acute or convalescent COVID-19. The rearrangement uses TRBV6-5 and TRBJ2-7, with D tentatively TRBD1 (5 bases). In DNA form, the CDR3 reads TGTGCCAGCAGTTACTCACAGGATCCGTCCTACGAGCAGTACTTC. As protein: CASSYSQDPSYEQYF.